A single sample is the source of the 7 T cell receptor beta chains below, sequenced in a study of T-cell memory formation after mild COVID-19. Each CDR3 protein is one row after TCRdb ran MiXCR on the 5' RACE reads. The data hold around 250,000 distinct CDR3 sequences, with 16% observed a single time. Sequenced input: PBMCs or a T cell subset sorted from them (not recorded which). The receptors originated from a man aged 18 to 30 who had mild COVID-19 (a few samples of this study predate the infection). Cell type and time point are not known.

CDR3 coding DNA: TGTGCCAGCAGACGGGACTCCGTTAGCTCCTACAATGAGCAGTTCTTC. Protein sequence: CASRRDSVSSYNEQFF. The rearrangement links TRBV7-6 to TRBJ2-1; TRBD2 might be the D (6 bases). The CDR3 has 16 residues. Trimming shortened V by 6 bases and J by 0 bases, and 15 bases separated the two germline ends. Germline V gene data show CDR1 as SGHVS and CDR2 as FNYEAQ.

This clonotype was seen many times. The chain couples TRBV6-1 to TRBJ2-1; 15 bases agree with TRBD2. Germline V gene lookup returns CDR1 MNHNS and CDR2 SASEGT. The CDR3 spans 17 residues. The ends lost 6 bases at V and 0 bases at J; junction bases unmatched: 3. This chain's CDR3 is CASRGLAGGSSYNEQFF. CDR3 sequence (DNA): TGTGCCAGCAGAGGACTAGCGGGGGGGAGCTCCTACAATGAGCAGTTCTTC.

J is TRBJ2-7 and V is TRBV12-3 or TRBV12-4; 7 bases map to TRBD1. V shed 5 bases, J shed 5 bases, and the junction held 6 bases outside the gene matches. This CDR3 is built from 13 residues. CDR3 loop: CASSRQGIHEQYF. The DNA of the CDR3 is TGTGCCAGCAGTCGACAGGGTATCCACGAGCAGTACTTC.

V is TRBV20-1 and J is TRBJ2-5; D may be TRBD2 (7 bases). Trimming took 3 bases from V and 4 from J, leaving 15 bases between them. Germline values: CDR1 DFQATT, CDR2 SNEGSKA (reference sequence). CDR3 length equals 14 residues. The CDR3 nucleotides read TGCAGTGCTAGGGGGGGGCCGAGGCGAGAGACCCAGTACTTC. Translated: CSARGGPRRETQYF.

The chain recombines TRBV7-9 with TRBJ1-1; D not certain. The germline gives CDR1 SEHNR, CDR2 FQNEAQ (reference sequence). The CDR3 spans 12 residues. Trimming cost V 3 bases and J 7 bases, with 9 bases left between them. The CDR3 loop reads CASSLGTIEAFF. CDR3 bases: TGTGCCAGCAGCTTGGGCACTATTGAAGCTTTCTTT.

The chain is built from TRBV25-1 and TRBJ2-7; the match to TRBD1 covers 8 bases. This CDR3 has 17 residues. V trimming: 3 bases; J trimming: 6 bases; junction bases outside the gene matches: 16. Looked up from germline, CDR1 is MGHDK and CDR2 is SYGVNS. CDR3 residues: CASSDPDRAALGREQYF. Here the CDR3 DNA reads TGTGCCAGCAGTGACCCGGACAGGGCGGCTTTAGGGCGCGAGCAGTACTTC.

This clonotype was counted many times. V and J are TRBV5-6 and TRBJ2-1; TRBD2 agrees at 10 bases. From germline, CDR1 is SGHDT and CDR2 YYEEEE. Losses at the gene ends were 3 bases for V and 7 bases for J; bases not matched to a gene: 7. This CDR3 spans 15 amino acids. The CDR3 DNA is TGTGCCAGCAGCTCAGGACTAGCGGTTGGTAATGAGCAGTTCTTC. This translates into CASSSGLAVGNEQFF. The entire variable domain, with the rest obtained from reference TRBV5-6 and TRBJ2-1, is as follows: DAGVTQSPTHLIKTRGQQVTLRCSPKSGHDTVSWYQQALGQGPQFIFQYYEEEERQRGNFPDRFSGHQFPNYSSELNVNALLLGDSALYLCASSSGLAVGNEQFFGPGTRLTVL.